A single sample gave rise to the 19 T cell receptor beta chains below, sequenced in a study of monozygotic twins with inflammatory bowel disease. TCRdb reprocessed the 5' RACE reads and stores each CDR3 protein as one record, lacking DNA. The table lists 150,000 to 200,000 distinct CDR3 sequences. Sequencing used blood. The receptors were gathered from a human donor with ulcerative colitis or Crohn's disease, or a healthy co-twin of an affected twin (not recorded which).

V is TRBV7-9 and J is TRBJ1-2; the TRBD1 assignment by TCRdb is unverifiable without DNA. This CDR3 is 13 amino acids long. The germline V gene has CDR1 SEHNR and CDR2 FQNEAQ (reference sequence). The CDR3 here is CASSRRTGDGYTF.

The J gene is TRBJ2-5, the V gene TRBV11-3. CDR3 length: 13 amino acids. Per the germline V gene, CDR1 is SGHNT and CDR2 is YENEEA. CDR3 residues: CASGFNAQETQYF.

The chain links TRBV12-3 or TRBV12-4 to TRBJ1-2; TCRdb names TRBD1, which stays unverified in the absence of DNA. The CDR3 runs 13 residues. The CDR3 is CASSSTGAGGYTF.

This sequence joins TRBV20-1 and TRBJ2-3; TCRdb picks TRBD1, but there is no DNA to check that call. The CDR3 contains 15 residues. CDR1 is DFQATT, CDR2 SNEGSKA, per germline (reference sequence). Here the CDR3 reads CSASTTGVGTDTQYF.

This chain joins TRBV4-3 and TRBJ2-2; TCRdb's D call of TRBD1 is untestable without DNA. This CDR3 comprises 17 residues. The germline gives CDR1 LGHNA, CDR2 YSLEER. The CDR3 loop reads CASSQEGDRAEAGELFF.

The V call is TRBV30, the J call TRBJ1-1; TCRdb calls TRBD1, which cannot be checked without DNA. The CDR3 consists of 11 residues. The germline CDR1 and CDR2 sequences are GTSNPN and SVGIG (reference sequence). The CDR3 sequence is CASAPTGRAFF.

The V and J genes are TRBV9 and TRBJ1-4; TCRdb designates TRBD1, a call that cannot be tested without DNA. This CDR3 contains 16 residues. Germline-derived CDR1 and CDR2 are SGDLS and YYNGEE. CDR3 region: CASSVGTVRTNEKLFF. The full variable domain, completed using reference TRBV9 and TRBJ1-4, is DSGVTQTPKHLITATGQRVTLRCSPRSGDLSVYWYQQSLDQGLQFLIQYYNGEERAKGNILERFSAQQFPDLHSELNLSSLELGDSALYFCASSVGTVRTNEKLFFGSGTQLSVL.

The gene calls are TRBV5-1 and TRBJ2-1; TCRdb returns TRBD2, unconfirmable since there is no DNA. The CDR3 is 15 residues long. CDR1 is SGHRS, CDR2 YFSETQ, per germline. The CDR3 region is CASVMTSGRANEQFF.

The chain carries TRBV12-3 or TRBV12-4 and TRBJ2-1; TCRdb picks TRBD2, but there is no DNA to check that call. The CDR3 runs to 15 residues. The CDR3 is CASSGLAGLGGEQFF.

The chain is built from TRBV20-1 and TRBJ2-5; as DNA is missing, the TRBD1 call by TCRdb cannot be tested. This CDR3 comprises 15 residues. CDR1 is DFQATT, CDR2 SNEGSKA, per germline (reference sequence). The CDR3 is CSARGGVPLQETQYF.

The CDR3: CSANWDRGIEQYF. This rearrangement joins TRBV20-1 to TRBJ2-7; TCRdb gives TRBD1 as the D gene, but with no DNA this cannot be confirmed. Germline V gives CDR1 DFQATT, CDR2 SNEGSKA (reference sequence). The CDR3 loop spans 13 amino acids.

This rearrangement joins TRBV7-3 to TRBJ2-2. The CDR3 covers 14 residues. Germline values: CDR1 SGHTA, CDR2 FQGTGA. The CDR3 is CASSLGSNTGELFF.

The chain recombines TRBV25-1 with TRBJ2-7; TCRdb's D call, TRBD2, is unchecked because there is no DNA. Germline CDR1 reads MGHDK; CDR2 reads SYGVNS. The CDR3 is 15 residues long. This CDR3 is CASRSSGLAPYEQYF.

The V call is TRBV3-1, the J call TRBJ1-1. The CDR3 length is 14 residues. From germline, CDR1 is LGHDT and CDR2 YNNKEL (reference sequence). The CDR3 is CASSLKALNTEAFF. Complete variable domain (other parts from reference TRBV3-1 and TRBJ1-1): DTAVSQTPKYLVTQMGNDKSIKCEQNLGHDTMYWYKQDSKKFLKIMFSYNNKELIINETVPNRFSPKSPDKAHLNLHINSLELGDSAVYFCASSLKALNTEAFFGQGTRLTVV.

The chain links TRBV30 to TRBJ1-2. The germline gives CDR1 GTSNPN, CDR2 SVGIG (reference sequence). The CDR3 extends over 12 amino acids. CDR3 protein: CAWSVSQGGYTF.

The chain carries TRBV27 and TRBJ1-5; TCRdb picks TRBD1, but there is no DNA to check that call. Germline V gene data show CDR1 as MNHEY and CDR2 as SMNVEV (reference sequence). This CDR3 has 13 amino acids. CDR3: CASSRQGAWPQHF.

The rearrangement links TRBV30 to TRBJ1-1. Germline V lookup: CDR1 GTSNPN, CDR2 SVGIG (reference sequence). The CDR3 runs to 13 residues. The CDR3 loop reads CAWSSRWGTEAFF.

The V and J genes are TRBV5-1 and TRBJ1-5; absent DNA, TCRdb's TRBD1 call cannot be checked. This CDR3 comprises 15 residues. The germline V gene has CDR1 SGHRS and CDR2 YFSETQ. Here the CDR3 reads CASSSEGGPHQPQHF.

The chain carries TRBV10-2 and TRBJ1-5; absent DNA, TCRdb's TRBD1 call cannot be checked. CDR1 is WSHSY and CDR2 is SAAADI in the germline V gene. The CDR3 is 15 residues long. The CDR3 region is CASSPGVRGNQPQHF.